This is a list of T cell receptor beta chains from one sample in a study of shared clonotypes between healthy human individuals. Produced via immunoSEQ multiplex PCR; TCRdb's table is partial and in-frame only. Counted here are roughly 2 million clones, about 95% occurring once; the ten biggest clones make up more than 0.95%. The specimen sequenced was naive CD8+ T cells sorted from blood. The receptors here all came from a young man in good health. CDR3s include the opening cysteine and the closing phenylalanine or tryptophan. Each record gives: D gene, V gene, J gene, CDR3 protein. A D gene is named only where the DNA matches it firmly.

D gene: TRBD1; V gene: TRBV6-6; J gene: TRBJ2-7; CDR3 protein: CASSYSAGGNEQYF
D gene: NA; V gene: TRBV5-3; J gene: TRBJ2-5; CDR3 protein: CARSICSLNF
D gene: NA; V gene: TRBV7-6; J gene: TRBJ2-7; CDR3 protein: CASSLEKLGKGSYEQYF
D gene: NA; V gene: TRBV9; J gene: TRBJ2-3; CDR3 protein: CASSATDPADTQYF
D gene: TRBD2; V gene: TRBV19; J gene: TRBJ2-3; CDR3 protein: CASSMSREGLADTQYF
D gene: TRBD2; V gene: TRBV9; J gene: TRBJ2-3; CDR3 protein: CASSVGLGGGSSTDTQYF
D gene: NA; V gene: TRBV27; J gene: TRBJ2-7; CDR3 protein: CASSPSGLLEQYF
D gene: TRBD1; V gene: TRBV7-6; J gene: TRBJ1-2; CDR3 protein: CASSLGDSLYGYTF
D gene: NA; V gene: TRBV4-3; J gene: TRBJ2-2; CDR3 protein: CASSQEWRAANTGELFF
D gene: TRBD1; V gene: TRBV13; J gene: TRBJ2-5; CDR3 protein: CASSHRTGGRETQYF
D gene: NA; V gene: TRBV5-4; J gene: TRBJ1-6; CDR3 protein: CASSLYSSNNSPLHF
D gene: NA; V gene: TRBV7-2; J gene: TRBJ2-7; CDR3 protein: CASSLTSGLVSYEQYF
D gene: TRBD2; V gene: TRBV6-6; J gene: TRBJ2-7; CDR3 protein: CASTDGTSGIQQYF